A single T cell receptor beta chain is shown here with its context. Original methodology: It was from reference gene primer amplification that nucleated cell counts were estimated. Data came from immunoSEQ multiplex PCR; TCRdb stores just in-frame clones and leaves some out. V and J calls and clone size come straight from that table; D and trimming were deduced from the DNA. The table shows fewer than 300,000 clones, with 65% to 85% occurring only once. These data are taken from a study of blood T cell repertoires in COVID-19. Germline values: CDR1 SGHRS, CDR2 YFSETQ. The CDR3 is 15 amino acids. V was clipped by 4 bases and J by 0 bases; unmatched bases: 4. Patients at the Seattle site were enrolled during active infection and followed longitudinally.

The gene calls are TRBV5-1 and TRBJ2-1, with 7 bases fitting TRBD1. This receptor was obtained from a person aged 70 to 85 with COVID-19, enrolled during active disease. The material sequenced was peripheral blood. The CDR3 reads CASSPRTGSYNEQFF. The CDR3 nucleotides are TGCGCCAGCAGCCCGAGGACAGGCTCCTACAATGAGCAGTTCTTC.